Listed below are T cell receptor beta chains from one sample, sequenced in a study of naive and memory T cell subsets. In TCRdb, the UMI-ligation and nested PCR reads were re-called with MiXCR into one record per CDR3 protein. The sample lists some 110,000 distinct CDR3 sequences; 36% were seen once. Sequencing used central memory CD4+ T cells from blood. These TCRs come from a human donor in good health. Each CDR3 is given with its conserved first and last residue. A D gene is named only where the DNA matches it firmly. Expanded clones are given a class, and other clones once, few, many or no size at all.

clone_size | d_call | j_call | v_call | cdr3_nt | cdr3_aa
few | TRBD1 | TRBJ2-5 | TRBV19 | TGTGCCAGTGGTCTTATGGGACAGTTCCAAGAGACCCAGTACTTC | CASGLMGQFQETQYF
NA | NA | TRBJ1-5 | TRBV10-2 | TGCGCCAGCAGTGAGTCGGGACAAGATAATCAGCCCCAGCATTTT | CASSESGQDNQPQHF
few | TRBD2 | TRBJ2-2 | TRBV7-2 | TGTGCCAGCAGCTCACTGTATAGGGCGGTAGCGGGCTCCCCCCCCGGGGAGCTGTTTTTT | CASSSLYRAVAGSPPGELFF
NA | TRBD1 | TRBJ2-3 | TRBV18 | TGTGCCAGCTCTTCGCCGGGACAGGGCTCCGATACGCAGTATTTT | CASSSPGQGSDTQYF
few | NA | TRBJ2-1 | TRBV20-1 | TGCAGTGCTAGCACGGCTACCTACAACAATGAGCAGTTCTTC | CSASTATYNNEQFF
NA | TRBD2 | TRBJ2-3 | TRBV7-2 | TGTGCCAGCAGCTTAGACCCCCCCGGACTAGCGGGAGGAGATACGCAGTATTTT | CASSLDPPGLAGGDTQYF
NA | NA | TRBJ1-5 | TRBV2 | TGTGCCAGCAGCGAGGTTTTCCCTGGTCAGCCCCAGCATTTT | CASSEVFPGQPQHF
few | TRBD1 | TRBJ1-3 | TRBV5-1 | TGCGCCAGCAGCTCCCGGGACAGGGGAAACACCATATATTTT | CASSSRDRGNTIYF
NA | TRBD1 | TRBJ1-2 | TRBV28 | TGTGCCAGCAGTCCAGACTGGACAGGGCGAGGCTACACCTTC | CASSPDWTGRGYTF
NA | NA | TRBJ2-5 | TRBV29-1 | TGCAGCGTTGATACCCAGACAGGCGGAAAGACCCAGTACTTC | CSVDTQTGGKTQYF
few | NA | TRBJ1-1 | TRBV20-1 | TGCAGTGCTAGAGATCACTCAGGGATGAACACTGAAGCTTTCTTT | CSARDHSGMNTEAFF
NA | NA | TRBJ2-1 | TRBV6-5 | TGTGCCAGCAGTTACTCGAGTCCTGGTTGGGGCGGCAGCTCCTACAATGAGCAGTTCTTC | CASSYSSPGWGGSSYNEQFF
many | NA | TRBJ2-4 | TRBV7-9 | TGTGCCAGCAGCCCAAGAAAAGACAGTCTAAACATTCAGTACTTC | CASSPRKDSLNIQYF
NA | NA | TRBJ1-1 | TRBV7-9 | TGTGCCAGCAGCCCGATATCGAAGATGGCTTTCTTT | CASSPISKMAFF
few | NA | TRBJ2-7 | TRBV27 | TGTGCCAGCAGTTTATGGCGGGGTAGCTCCTACGAGCAGTACTTC | CASSLWRGSSYEQYF
NA | NA | TRBJ1-1 | TRBV14 | TGTGCCAGCAGCCACAGGGGCGCAGGCACTGAAGCTTTCTTT | CASSHRGAGTEAFF
NA | NA | TRBJ2-1 | TRBV5-1 | TGCGCCAGCAGCTGGGGGGACGACCGGAGTGGCAATGAGCAGTTCTTC | CASSWGDDRSGNEQFF
NA | NA | TRBJ2-1 | TRBV28 | TGTGCCATTCAGCCCAGGGGCGATGAGCAGTTCTTC | CAIQPRGDEQFF
NA | NA | TRBJ2-6 | TRBV2 | TGTGCCAGCAGTGAAGCTGGCGGGACCGGGGCCAACGTCCTGACTTTC | CASSEAGGTGANVLTF
NA | NA | TRBJ2-7 | TRBV5-4 | TGTGCCAGCAGCTCTTTAGGAGGGGACTCCTACGAGCAGTACTTC | CASSSLGGDSYEQYF